The rows below give T cell receptor beta chains drawn from one sample of a study of blood T cell repertoires in COVID-19. Assay: immunoSEQ multiplex PCR; the TCRdb copy retains only in-frame clones and omits some. The table records roughly 200,000 clones, 85% of them present only once. Sequenced sample: peripheral blood. Every receptor here comes from a woman at least 80 years old with acute or convalescent COVID-19. CDR3s include the opening cysteine and the closing phenylalanine or tryptophan. The D gene is left open where the match is weak. The listing skips clone size in some rows; elsewhere it reads once, few, many or a size class.

len,v_gene,j_gene,abundance,d_gene,CDR3aa,CDR3nt
14,TRBV27,TRBJ1-4,-,-,CASRRRGGVEKLFF,TGTGCCAGCCGAAGGAGGGGCGGGGTGGAAAAACTGTTTTTT
15,TRBV5-4,TRBJ2-3,-,TRBD2,CASSSSGISTDTQYF,TGTGCCAGCAGCTCCAGCGGGATTAGCACAGATACGCAGTATTTT
15,TRBV28,TRBJ1-5,-,TRBD1,CASSTTGQGSQPQHF,TGTGCCAGCAGTACGACAGGGCAGGGAAGTCAGCCCCAGCATTTT
16,TRBV5-4,TRBJ2-1,-,TRBD2,CASSLELAGGRDEQFF,TGTGCCAGCAGCTTGGAACTAGCGGGGGGAAGGGATGAGCAGTTCTTC
13,TRBV6-2/TRBV6-3,TRBJ1-5,-,-,CASSLRGYQPQHF,TGTGCCAGCAGTTTACGGGGTTATCAGCCCCAGCATTTT
16,TRBV19,TRBJ2-2,-,TRBD1,CASSIGQGLDTGELFF,TGTGCCAGTAGTATAGGACAGGGGCTGGACACCGGGGAGCTGTTTTTT
14,TRBV18,TRBJ1-5,-,TRBD1,CASSPTGVRQPQHF,TGTGCCAGCTCACCGACAGGGGTCCGTCAGCCCCAGCATTTT
16,TRBV19,TRBJ1-4,-,-,CASSSRGRATNEKLFF,TGTGCCAGTAGTAGCAGGGGCCGTGCAACTAATGAAAAACTGTTTTTT
13,TRBV12-3/TRBV12-4,TRBJ1-5,-,-,CASSLSLIQPQHF,TGTGCCAGCAGCCTAAGTCTCATTCAGCCCCAGCATTTT
12,TRBV30,TRBJ1-1,-,-,CAWSKKNTEAFF,TGTGCCTGGTCTAAGAAGAACACTGAAGCTTTCTTT
13,TRBV3-1/TRBV3-2,TRBJ1-4,once,-,CASRLTSNEKLFF,TGTGCCAGCCGTCTCACCAGTAATGAAAAACTGTTTTTT
15,TRBV15,TRBJ1-5,-,-,CATSRDRDSNQPQHF,TGTGCCACCAGCAGAGACAGGGATAGCAATCAGCCCCAGCATTTT
15,TRBV12-5,TRBJ1-2,-,TRBD1,CASGLLRTGLHGYTF,TGTGCTAGTGGTTTGCTACGGACAGGGTTGCATGGCTACACCTTC
16,TRBV28,TRBJ2-5,-,TRBD1,CASPPFDRGKWETQYF,TGTGCCAGCCCCCCGTTCGACAGGGGAAAGTGGGAGACCCAGTACTTC
15,TRBV5-4,TRBJ2-7,-,TRBD2,CASSLGLATSYEQYF,TGTGCCAGCAGCCTGGGACTAGCGACCTCCTACGAGCAGTACTTC
15,TRBV30,TRBJ2-1,-,TRBD2,CAWQTSGGFYNEQFF,TGTGCCTGGCAGACTAGCGGGGGGTTCTACAATGAGCAGTTCTTC
16,TRBV11-1,TRBJ2-5,-,TRBD2,CASSPTSGRAVETQYF,TGTGCCAGCAGCCCGACTAGCGGGAGGGCTGTAGAGACCCAGTACTTC
12,TRBV20-1,TRBJ2-2,-,-,CSASTQGRELFF,TGCAGTGCTAGTACGCAGGGGAGGGAGCTGTTTTTT
11,TRBV20-1,TRBJ1-2,-,-,CSARDLLGYTF,TGCAGTGCTAGAGATCTTTTGGGCTACACCTTC
14,TRBV12-5,TRBJ2-7,-,-,CASGQSGPLGEQYF,TGTGCTAGTGGCCAGAGCGGACCCCTAGGCGAGCAGTACTTC
14,TRBV7-2,TRBJ1-5,-,-,CASSLADQGQPQHF,TGTGCCAGCAGCTTAGCAGATCAGGGTCAGCCCCAGCATTTT
16,TRBV7-9,TRBJ1-3,-,-,CASSLMGEATGNTIYF,TGTGCCAGCAGCTTGATGGGGGAGGCAACTGGAAACACCATATATTTT
16,TRBV4-3,TRBJ1-3,-,-,CASSFSLGGTGNTIYF,TGCGCCAGCAGCTTCTCGTTGGGGGGGACCGGAAACACCATATATTTT
15,TRBV5-6,TRBJ2-7,-,TRBD1,CASRPRLRGPDEQYF,TGTGCCAGCAGACCTCGGCTGAGGGGGCCCGACGAGCAGTACTTC
13,TRBV15,TRBJ1-1,-,-,CATSTTFASEAFF,TGTGCCACCAGCACGACTTTTGCGTCCGAAGCTTTCTTT
15,TRBV6-6,TRBJ1-2,few,-,CASSYPQQTLYGYTF,TGTGCCAGCAGTTACCCCCAACAGACGCTCTATGGCTACACCTTC
13,TRBV7-2,TRBJ1-1,-,TRBD1,CASSLQGGPEAFF,TGTGCCAGCAGCCTCCAGGGGGGCCCTGAAGCTTTCTTT
15,TRBV30,TRBJ2-2,-,TRBD2,CAWRSAGGPGGELFF,TGTGCCTGGAGATCAGCGGGAGGGCCCGGCGGGGAGCTGTTTTTT
13,TRBV2,TRBJ1-1,-,-,CATGVVMNTEAFF,TGTGCCACGGGAGTTGTCATGAACACTGAAGCTTTCTTT
14,TRBV14,TRBJ2-7,-,-,CASSQGDSAYEQYF,TGTGCCAGCAGCCAAGGAGACAGTGCCTACGAGCAGTACTTC
14,TRBV29-1,TRBJ1-2,-,TRBD1,CSVEDQGRGHGYTF,TGCAGCGTTGAAGATCAGGGCAGGGGGCACGGCTACACCTTC
13,TRBV27,TRBJ1-4,-,-,CASMRGRPIRLFF,TGTGCCAGCATGCGGGGCAGGCCCATACGACTGTTTTTT
13,TRBV7-9,TRBJ2-4,-,-,CASRRGDGNIQYF,TGTGCCAGCAGGCGGGGAGACGGAAACATTCAGTACTTC
16,TRBV3-1/TRBV3-2,TRBJ2-5,few,TRBD2,CASSQGLAGGRETQYF,TGTGCCAGCAGCCAAGGCCTAGCGGGAGGACGGGAGACCCAGTACTTC
11,TRBV2,TRBJ2-7,once,-,CASSERYEQYF,TGTGCCAGCAGTGAACGGTACGAGCAGTACTTC
15,TRBV7-3,TRBJ2-3,-,TRBD2,CASSLAGGVTDTQYF,TGTGCCAGCAGCTTAGCGGGAGGGGTCACAGATACGCAGTATTTT
14,TRBV9,TRBJ1-5,-,-,CASSEWEWNQPQHF,TGTGCCAGCAGCGAGTGGGAGTGGAATCAGCCCCAGCATTTT
13,TRBV7-8,TRBJ2-1,-,-,CASSFNGYGEQFF,TGTGCCAGCAGCTTTAACGGTTATGGTGAGCAGTTCTTC
15,TRBV27,TRBJ2-5,-,TRBD2,CASSPRTSGQETQYF,TGTGCCAGCAGTCCCCGGACTAGCGGACAAGAGACCCAGTACTTC
15,TRBV28,TRBJ1-1,-,-,CASSSPGRSNTEAFF,TGTGCCAGCAGTTCGCCGGGAAGGTCGAACACTGAAGCTTTCTTT
14,TRBV7-9,TRBJ1-1,-,-,CASSFAAEGTEAFF,TGTGCCAGCAGCTTCGCAGCCGAGGGCACTGAAGCTTTCTTT
15,TRBV6-5,TRBJ2-1,once,TRBD2,CASSYSTSGRARIFF,TGTGCCAGCAGTTACTCGACTAGCGGGAGGGCCAGAATCTTCTTC
12,TRBV30,TRBJ1-4,-,TRBD1,CAWGDRGEKLFF,TGTGCCTGGGGGGACAGGGGGGAAAAACTGTTTTTT
13,TRBV18,TRBJ1-1,-,-,CASSPPSLNEAFF,TGTGCCAGCTCACCACCGAGCCTAAACGAAGCTTTCTTT
17,TRBV7-9,TRBJ2-7,-,TRBD2,CASSSRWSPGGPYEQYF,TGTGCCAGCAGCTCACGCTGGAGCCCGGGAGGCCCCTACGAGCAGTACTTC
13,TRBV2,TRBJ2-4,-,-,CASREGLGNIQYF,TGTGCCAGCAGGGAGGGGTTGGGAAACATTCAGTACTTC
13,TRBV10-3,TRBJ2-7,-,TRBD2,CAISYIAGYEQYF,TGTGCCATCAGTTACATAGCGGGATATGAGCAGTACTTC
11,TRBV7-8,TRBJ2-3,-,TRBD2,CASSLRDYTYF,TGTGCCAGCAGCCTCCGGGACTACACCTATTTT
11,TRBV28,TRBJ2-7,-,-,CASSLVNEQYF,TGTGCCAGCAGTTTAGTAAACGAGCAGTACTTC
13,TRBV11-2,TRBJ1-2,-,TRBD1,CASSKGQGYGYTF,TGTGCCAGCAGCAAGGGACAGGGGTATGGCTACACCTTC
17,TRBV7-2,TRBJ1-5,-,-,CASSSTFRSRNNQPQHF,TGTGCCAGCAGCTCCACCTTTCGATCTAGAAACAATCAGCCCCAGCATTTT
15,TRBV5-4,TRBJ1-2,-,TRBD1,CASSNRTGGFYGYTF,TGTGCCAGCAGCAACAGGACAGGGGGCTTCTATGGCTACACCTTC
16,TRBV6-5,TRBJ1-1,-,TRBD1,CASSFRQGQVNTEAFF,TGTGCCAGCAGTTTCCGACAGGGTCAGGTGAACACTGAAGCTTTCTTT
15,TRBV27,TRBJ1-5,-,-,CASSLVWTQNQPQHF,TGTGCCAGCAGTTTAGTTTGGACACAAAATCAGCCCCAGCATTTT
16,TRBV9,TRBJ1-3,-,TRBD1,CASSVGTGTGVNTIYF,TGTGCCAGCAGCGTAGGCACCGGGACAGGGGTAAACACCATATATTTT
10,TRBV19,TRBJ1-1,-,-,CASGPTEAFF,TGTGCCAGTGGCCCCACTGAAGCTTTCTTT